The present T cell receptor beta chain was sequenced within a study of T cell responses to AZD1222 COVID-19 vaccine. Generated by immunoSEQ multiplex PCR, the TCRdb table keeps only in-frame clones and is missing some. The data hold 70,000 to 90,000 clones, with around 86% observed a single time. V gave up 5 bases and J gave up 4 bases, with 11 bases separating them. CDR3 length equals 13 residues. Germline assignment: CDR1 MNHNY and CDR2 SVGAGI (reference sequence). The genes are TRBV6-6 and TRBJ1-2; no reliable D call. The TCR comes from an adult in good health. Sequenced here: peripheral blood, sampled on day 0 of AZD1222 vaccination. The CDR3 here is CASSPGRSYGYTF. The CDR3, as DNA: TGTGCCAGCAGTCCCGGACGGTCCTATGGCTACACCTTC.